The clone carrying this T cell receptor beta chain turned up a few times. The data stem from a study of CD8+ T cells in alopecia areata. V gave up 5 bases and J gave up 7 bases, with 18 bases separating them. The CDR3 has 14 residues. Germline V lookup: CDR1 SGHVS, CDR2 FNYEAQ. RNA extraction and reverse transcription yielded cDNA as sequencing template. This table comes from immunoSEQ multiplex PCR, and its TCRdb copy is limited to in-frame clones, with some not included. The sample contains approximately 110,000 clones, roughly three fifths of which appear only once. Noted treatment: oral pan-JAK inhibitor, 5-10 mg twice daily.

The sample in question was CD8+ T cells sorted from blood, obtained at week 24, from a patient treated with tofacitinib. The chain uses TRBV7-6 and TRBJ2-7; D not resolved. The TCR comes from a human donor with alopecia areata. The CDR3 sequence: CASSPGSALTEQYF. For the CDR3, the DNA is TGTGCCAGCAGCCCTGGGTCGGCCCTTACGGAGCAGTACTTC.